These 16 T cell receptor beta chains originate from one sample sequenced in a study of identical twins. TCRdb ran MiXCR on the 5' RACE reads and lists one entry per CDR3 protein. This sample has more than 600,000 distinct CDR3 sequences, with 15% to 20% found just once. The data were also submitted as part of a second study, on T cells expressing NK-cell markers.

Sample: PBMCs. These receptors originate from a woman aged 18-30 years in good health.

This clonotype was observed a few times. The chain carries TRBV20-1 and TRBJ2-7, with unresolved D. With 3 bases removed from V and 3 bases from J, the gap between germline ends came to 15 bases. This CDR3 region has 14 residues. Germline lookup yields CDR1 DFQATT and CDR2 SNEGSKA (reference sequence). CDR3 coding DNA: TGCAGTGCTAGTAGCCCGGCTAGTCTCTACGAGCAGTACTTC. Translated, it gives CSASSPASLYEQYF.

The chain employs TRBV29-1 and TRBJ2-5, with 9 bases that match TRBD2. The CDR3 runs to 14 residues. Germline assignment: CDR1 SQVTM and CDR2 ANQGSEA. The V and J ends lost 7 bases and 7 bases, in that order; junction bases with no gene match: 13. The chain's CDR3 is CSGRGGGALRTQYF. As DNA, the CDR3 is TGCAGCGGGAGGGGCGGGGGGGCCTTAAGGACCCAGTACTTC.

V usage is TRBV19 and J usage is TRBJ2-3, with TRBD2 identical over 12 bases. The germline V gene has CDR1 LNHDA and CDR2 SQIVND (reference sequence). V shed 10 bases, J shed 2 bases, and the junction held 7 bases outside the gene matches. The CDR3 extends over 15 amino acids. The CDR3 nucleotides are TGTGCCACCAAACTAGCGGGAGGTTACACAGATACGCAGTATTTT. Encoded protein: CATKLAGGYTDTQYF.

This clonotype was seen only a few times. The chain couples TRBV12-3 or TRBV12-4 to TRBJ2-7, with D possibly matching TRBD1 (5 bases). The V end was cut by 8 bases, the J end by 4 bases, with 15 bases between. CDR3 length: 13 amino acids. The CDR3 coding sequence is TGTGCCAGCGGGCAGGGTGGCCCTTACGAGCAGTACTTC. It specifies CASGQGGPYEQYF.

V gene TRBV3-1 combines with J gene TRBJ2-2, with TRBD2 identical over 7 bases. The CDR3 length is 14 residues. The V gene's germline CDR1 is LGHDT and CDR2 YNNKEL (reference sequence). V gave up 4 bases and J gave up 6 bases; unmatched junction bases: 5. The DNA for the CDR3 is TGTGCCAGCAGCCGACTGGGAGGGCCCGGGGAGCTGTTTTTT. Translating gives CASSRLGGPGELFF.

In its sample, this clonotype was seen a few times. This chain joins TRBV6-5 and TRBJ2-7; 7 bases align to TRBD1. Trimming removed 2 bases from V and 5 bases from J; junction bases left unmatched: 9. This CDR3 contains 15 residues. Germline V gives CDR1 MNHEY, CDR2 SVGAGI. This CDR3 reads CASSYRISDRNEQYF. The CDR3 DNA sequence: TGTGCCAGCAGTTACCGGATTTCGGACAGGAACGAGCAGTACTTC.

This clonotype was counted ten times or more. The chain uses TRBV7-2 and TRBJ2-7; D not resolved. Germline values: CDR1 SGHTA, CDR2 FQGNSA. CDR3 length: 14 amino acids. V gave up 1 base and J gave up 3 bases, with 10 bases separating them. This CDR3 reads CASSLVYVDYEQYF. In DNA, the CDR3 is TGTGCCAGCAGCTTAGTATACGTGGACTACGAGCAGTACTTC.

This clonotype has a handful of counts. The chain combines TRBV20-1 with TRBJ2-5; D unclear. Germline CDR1 reads DFQATT; CDR2 reads SNEGSKA (reference sequence). V lost 5 bases, J lost 2 bases, and 15 bases lay in between. The CDR3 is made up of 14 amino acids. The CDR3 nucleotides read TGCAGTGCTTTCGGCTTAATATCTCAAGAGACCCAGTACTTC. Translated, it gives CSAFGLISQETQYF.

This chain connects TRBV5-1 to TRBJ2-5; maybe TRBD2 (5 bases). V was shortened by 0 bases and J by 5 bases, with 14 bases between the two germline ends. Germline lookup yields CDR1 SGHRS and CDR2 YFSETQ. This CDR3 region has 15 residues. CDR3 sequence reads: CASSLGSSLWETQYF. CDR3 sequence (DNA): TGCGCCAGCAGCTTGGGCTCTAGCCTATGGGAGACCCAGTACTTC.

This clonotype has just a few counts. This chain links TRBV5-6 with TRBJ1-6, with D perhaps matching TRBD1 (5 bases). The germline CDR1 and CDR2 sequences are SGHDT and YYEEEE. The CDR3 is 13 amino acids. The V and J ends lost 5 bases and 8 bases respectively, with 11 bases between them. The CDR3, as DNA: TGTGCCAGCAGGAAGACAGACCATTCACCCCTCCACTTT. Translated: CASRKTDHSPLHF.

This clonotype has only a few counts. J is TRBJ2-2 and V is TRBV5-6; unclear D gene. Germline-derived CDR1 and CDR2 are SGHDT and YYEEEE. CDR3 size: 15 residues. Trimming took off 0 bases at V and 5 bases at J, with 11 bases between the two ends. The CDR3 spells CASSLVDARTGELFF. The CDR3 nucleotides read TGTGCCAGCAGCTTGGTCGACGCTCGGACCGGGGAGCTGTTTTTT.

The chain has TRBV5-1 and TRBJ2-3; D is perhaps TRBD2 (6 bases). The V end was cut by 6 bases, the J end by 0 bases, with 14 bases between. This CDR3 is built from 15 residues. Looked up from germline, CDR1 is SGHRS and CDR2 is YFSETQ. The CDR3 is CASTVPSASTDTQYF. The CDR3 region has the DNA TGCGCCAGCACAGTGCCTAGCGCTAGCACAGATACGCAGTATTTT.

This clonotype was found a few times. The genes are TRBV20-1 and TRBJ2-1, with D perhaps TRBD2 (5 bases). Trimming stripped 7 bases from V and 7 bases from J, with 17 bases between. The CDR3 runs 13 residues. Germline V CDR1 and CDR2: DFQATT, SNEGSKA (reference sequence). CDR3 sequence reads: CSVQASSRNEQFF. The CDR3 nucleotides read TGCAGTGTACAAGCTTCTAGCCGGAATGAGCAGTTCTTC.

This clonotype was seen a handful of times. The chain has TRBV12-3 or TRBV12-4 and TRBJ1-1; D is unresolved. This CDR3 is 15 amino acids long. Trimming removed 7 bases at V and 0 bases at J, with 15 bases between. The DNA of the CDR3 is TGTGCCAGCAACCTTGTGGACGGGATGAACACTGAAGCTTTCTTT. The encoded protein is CASNLVDGMNTEAFF.

The rearrangement joins TRBV2 to TRBJ1-2; D remains unclear. V was pared by 4 bases and J by 4 bases, with 7 bases between. CDR1 SNHLY and CDR2 FYNNEI come from the germline V gene. The CDR3 runs 12 residues. The CDR3 loop reads CASSVAVYGYTF. Written as DNA, the CDR3 is TGTGCCAGCAGTGTGGCAGTCTATGGCTACACCTTC.

For the CDR3, the DNA is TGTGCCAGCAGCGCGTGGGGCCAACCAACTAATGAAAAACTGTTTTTT. It is translated as CASSAWGQPTNEKLFF. V gene TRBV9 combines with J gene TRBJ1-4; a possible D gene is TRBD1 (5 bases). Germline V CDR1 and CDR2: SGDLS, YYNGEE. The CDR3 spans 16 residues. V was trimmed by 3 bases and J by 0 bases, leaving 12 bases between them.